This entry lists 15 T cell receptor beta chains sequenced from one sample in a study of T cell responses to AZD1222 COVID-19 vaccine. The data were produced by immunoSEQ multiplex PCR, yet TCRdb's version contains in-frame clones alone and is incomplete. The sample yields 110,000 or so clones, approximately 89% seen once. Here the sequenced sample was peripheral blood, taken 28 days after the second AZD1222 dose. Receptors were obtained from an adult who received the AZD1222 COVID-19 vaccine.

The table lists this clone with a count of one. CDR3 region: CASSVDWGLHEQYF. The CDR3 region has the DNA TGTGCCAGCAGCGTAGATTGGGGTCTCCACGAGCAGTACTTC. The genes are TRBV9 and TRBJ2-7; unclear D gene. CDR1 is SGDLS, CDR2 YYNGEE, per germline. CDR3 length: 14 residues. V dropped 0 bases and J dropped 5 bases, with 12 bases sitting between them.

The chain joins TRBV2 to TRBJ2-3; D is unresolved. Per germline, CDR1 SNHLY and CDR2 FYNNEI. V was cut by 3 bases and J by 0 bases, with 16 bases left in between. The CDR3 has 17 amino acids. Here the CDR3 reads CASSDGRQVPSTDTQYF. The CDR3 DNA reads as TGTGCCAGCAGTGATGGTAGGCAGGTACCCAGCACAGATACGCAGTATTTT.

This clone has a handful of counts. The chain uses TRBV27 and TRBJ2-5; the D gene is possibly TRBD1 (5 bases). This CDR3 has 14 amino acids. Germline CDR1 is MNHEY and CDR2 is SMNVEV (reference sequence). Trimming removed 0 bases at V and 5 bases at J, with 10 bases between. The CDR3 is CASSLSLGRETQYF. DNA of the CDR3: TGTGCCAGCAGTTTATCGTTGGGGCGGGAGACCCAGTACTTC.

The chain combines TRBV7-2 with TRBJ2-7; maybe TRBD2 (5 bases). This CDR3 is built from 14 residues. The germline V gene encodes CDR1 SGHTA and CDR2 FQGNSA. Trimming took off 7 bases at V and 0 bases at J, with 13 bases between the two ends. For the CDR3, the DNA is TGTGCCAGCACTTGGACGGGGAGCTCCTACGAGCAGTACTTC. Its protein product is CASTWTGSSYEQYF.

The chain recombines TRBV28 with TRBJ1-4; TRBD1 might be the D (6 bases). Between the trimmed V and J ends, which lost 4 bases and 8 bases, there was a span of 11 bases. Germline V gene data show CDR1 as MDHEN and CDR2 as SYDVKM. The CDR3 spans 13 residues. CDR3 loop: CASSSGAQEKLFF. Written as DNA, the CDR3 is TGTGCCAGCAGTTCGGGGGCGCAGGAAAAACTGTTTTTT.

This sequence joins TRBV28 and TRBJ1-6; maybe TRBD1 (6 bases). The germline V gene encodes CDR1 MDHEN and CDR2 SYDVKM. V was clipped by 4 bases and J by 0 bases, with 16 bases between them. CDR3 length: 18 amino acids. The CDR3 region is CASSSPPDRSSYNSPLHF. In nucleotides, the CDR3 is TGTGCCAGCAGTTCCCCCCCGGACAGAAGCTCCTATAATTCACCCCTCCACTTT.

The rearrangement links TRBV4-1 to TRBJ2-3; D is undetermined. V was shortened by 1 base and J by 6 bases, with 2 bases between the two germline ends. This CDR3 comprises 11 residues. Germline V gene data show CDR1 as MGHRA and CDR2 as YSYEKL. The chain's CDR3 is CASSQVDTQYF. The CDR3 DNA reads TGCGCCAGCAGCCAAGTTGATACGCAGTATTTT.

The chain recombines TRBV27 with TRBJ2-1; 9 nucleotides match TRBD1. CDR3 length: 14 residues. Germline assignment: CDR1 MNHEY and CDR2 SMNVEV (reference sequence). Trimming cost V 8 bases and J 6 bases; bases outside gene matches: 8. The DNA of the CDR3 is TGTGCCAGCTGCCCGACAGGGGGGTTCAATGAGCAGTTCTTC. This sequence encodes CASCPTGGFNEQFF.

The CDR3 loop is CASSLGINNPYEQYF. CDR3 sequence (DNA): TGTGCCAGCAGCTTAGGAATTAATAACCCCTACGAGCAGTACTTC. The rearrangement joins TRBV11-2 to TRBJ2-7; D is ambiguous. V gave up 1 base and J gave up 2 bases, with 12 bases separating them. The V gene's germline CDR1 is SGHAT and CDR2 FQNNGV. CDR3 length: 15 amino acids.

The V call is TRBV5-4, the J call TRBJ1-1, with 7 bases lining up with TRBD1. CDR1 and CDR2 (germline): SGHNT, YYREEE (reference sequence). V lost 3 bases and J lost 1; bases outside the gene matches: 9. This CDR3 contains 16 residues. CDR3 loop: CASSYYRGHTNTEAFF. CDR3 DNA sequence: TGTGCCAGCAGCTATTACAGGGGACACACGAACACTGAAGCTTTCTTT.

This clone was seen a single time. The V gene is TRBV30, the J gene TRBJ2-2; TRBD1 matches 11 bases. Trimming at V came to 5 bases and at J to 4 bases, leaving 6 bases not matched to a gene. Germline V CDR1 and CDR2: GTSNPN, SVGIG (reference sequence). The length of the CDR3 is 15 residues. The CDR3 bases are TGTGCCTGGGTACCCGGGACAGGGGGCACCGGGGAGCTGTTTTTT. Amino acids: CAWVPGTGGTGELFF.

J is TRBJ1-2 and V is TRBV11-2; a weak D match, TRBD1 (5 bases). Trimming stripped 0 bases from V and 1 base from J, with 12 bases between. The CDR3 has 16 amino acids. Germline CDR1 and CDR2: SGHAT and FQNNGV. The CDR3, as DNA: TGTGCCAGCAGCTTAGATCGGGGCAGGGTTAACTATGGCTACACCTTC. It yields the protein CASSLDRGRVNYGYTF.

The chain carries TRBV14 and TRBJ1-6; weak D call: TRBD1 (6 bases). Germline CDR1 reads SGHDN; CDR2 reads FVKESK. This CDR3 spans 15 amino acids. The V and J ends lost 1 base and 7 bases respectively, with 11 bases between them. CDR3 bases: TGTGCCAGCAGCCAAGGGGGGCTAGGGAATTCACCCCTCCACTTT. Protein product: CASSQGGLGNSPLHF. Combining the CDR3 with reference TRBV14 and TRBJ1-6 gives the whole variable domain EAGVTQFPSHSVIEKGQTVTLRCDPISGHDNLYWYRRVMGKEIKFLLHFVKESKQDESGMPNNRFLAERTGGTYSTLKVQPAELEDSGVYFCASSQGGLGNSPLHFGNGTRLTVT.

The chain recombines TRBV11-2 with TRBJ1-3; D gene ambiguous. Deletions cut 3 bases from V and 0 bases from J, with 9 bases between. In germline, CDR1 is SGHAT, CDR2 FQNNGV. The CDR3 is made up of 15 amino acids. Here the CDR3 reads CASSFRPVSGNTIYF. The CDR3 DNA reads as TGTGCCAGCAGCTTCAGGCCCGTCTCTGGAAACACCATATATTTT.

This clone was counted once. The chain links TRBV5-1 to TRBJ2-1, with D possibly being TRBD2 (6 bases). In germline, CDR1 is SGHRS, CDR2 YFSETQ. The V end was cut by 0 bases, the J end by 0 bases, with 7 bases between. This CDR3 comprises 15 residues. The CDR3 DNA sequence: TGCGCCAGCAGCTTGGACGGGAGCTCCTACAATGAGCAGTTCTTC. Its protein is CASSLDGSSYNEQFF.